The present T cell receptor (beta chain) was sequenced within a study of shared clonotypes between healthy human individuals. Only CD45RO-negative cells positively selected for CCR7 counted as naive CD8 cells, so terminally differentiated effector memory CD45RA+ cells were excluded. HIV-negative, healthy adults without recent acute infections or vaccinations were the donors. Libraries were prepared by immunoSEQ multiplex PCR; TCRdb keeps only in-frame clonotypes and omits some of them. This table holds roughly 2,000,000 clones, around 96% found once. A remark on this clone: The sample has other DNA sequences that encode this CDR3 too.

The length of the CDR3 is 11 residues. V dropped 2 bases and J dropped 8 bases, with 4 bases sitting between them. Germline V lookup: CDR1 SGHAT, CDR2 FQNNGV. Material for sequencing was naive CD8+ T cells sorted from blood. The chain has TRBV11-2 and TRBJ2-1; no clear D gene. This TCR was sampled from a man in his late teens or twenties in good health. The DNA of the CDR3 is TGTGCCAGCAGCTTACTGGATGAGCAGTTCTTC. This encodes CASSLLDEQFF.